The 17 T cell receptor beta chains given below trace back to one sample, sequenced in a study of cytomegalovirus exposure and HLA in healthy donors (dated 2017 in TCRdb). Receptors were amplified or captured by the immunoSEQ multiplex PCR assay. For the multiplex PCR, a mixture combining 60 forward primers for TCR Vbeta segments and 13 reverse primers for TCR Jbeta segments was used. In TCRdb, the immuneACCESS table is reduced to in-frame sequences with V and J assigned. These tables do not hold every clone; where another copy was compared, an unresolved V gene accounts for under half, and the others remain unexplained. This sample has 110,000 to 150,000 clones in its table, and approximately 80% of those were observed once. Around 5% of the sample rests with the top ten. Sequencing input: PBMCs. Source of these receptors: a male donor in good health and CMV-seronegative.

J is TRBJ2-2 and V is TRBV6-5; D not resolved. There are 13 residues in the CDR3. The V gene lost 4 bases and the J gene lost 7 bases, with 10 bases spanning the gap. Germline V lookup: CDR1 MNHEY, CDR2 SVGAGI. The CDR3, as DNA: TGTGCCAGCAGTTCTACGGGTCTCGGGGAGCTGTTTTTT. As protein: CASSSTGLGELFF.

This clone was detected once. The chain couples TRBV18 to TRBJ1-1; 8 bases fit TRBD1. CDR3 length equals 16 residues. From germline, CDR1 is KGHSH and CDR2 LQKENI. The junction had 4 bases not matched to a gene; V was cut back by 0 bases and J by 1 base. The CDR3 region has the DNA TGTGCCAGCTCACCACCGAATGGACAGGGGAACACTGAAGCTTTCTTT. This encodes CASSPPNGQGNTEAFF.

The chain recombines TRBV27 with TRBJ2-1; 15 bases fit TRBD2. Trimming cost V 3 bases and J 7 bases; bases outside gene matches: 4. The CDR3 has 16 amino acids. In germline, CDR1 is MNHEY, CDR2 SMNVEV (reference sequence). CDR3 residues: CASSFRTSGGGNEQFF. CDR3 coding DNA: TGTGCCAGCAGTTTTCGGACTAGCGGGGGGGGGAATGAGCAGTTCTTC.

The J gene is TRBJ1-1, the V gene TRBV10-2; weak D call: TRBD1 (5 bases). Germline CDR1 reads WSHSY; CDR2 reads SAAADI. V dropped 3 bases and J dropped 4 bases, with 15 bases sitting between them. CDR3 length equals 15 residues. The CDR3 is CASSDGGSWGTEAFF. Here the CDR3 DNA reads TGCGCCAGCAGTGACGGGGGGAGCTGGGGCACTGAAGCTTTCTTT.

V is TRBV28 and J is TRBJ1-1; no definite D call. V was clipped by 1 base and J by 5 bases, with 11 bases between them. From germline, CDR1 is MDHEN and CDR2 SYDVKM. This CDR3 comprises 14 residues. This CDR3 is CASSLFAEATEAFF. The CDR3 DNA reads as TGTGCCAGCAGTTTATTTGCGGAGGCGACTGAAGCTTTCTTT.

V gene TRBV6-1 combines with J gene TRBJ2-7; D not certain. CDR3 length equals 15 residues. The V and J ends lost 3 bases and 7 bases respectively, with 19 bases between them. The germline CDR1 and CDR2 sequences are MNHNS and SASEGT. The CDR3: CASSDGSRSLAEQYF. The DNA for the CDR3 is TGTGCCAGCAGTGACGGCAGCAGGTCCCTTGCTGAGCAGTACTTC.

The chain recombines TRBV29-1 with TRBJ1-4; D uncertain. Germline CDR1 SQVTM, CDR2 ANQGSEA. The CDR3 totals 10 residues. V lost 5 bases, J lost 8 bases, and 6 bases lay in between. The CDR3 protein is CSVSQEKLFF. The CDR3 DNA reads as TGCAGCGTTTCACAGGAAAAACTGTTTTTT.

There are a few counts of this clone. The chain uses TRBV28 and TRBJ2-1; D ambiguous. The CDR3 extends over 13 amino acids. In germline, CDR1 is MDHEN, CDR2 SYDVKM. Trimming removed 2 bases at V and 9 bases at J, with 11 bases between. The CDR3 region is CASSLVNSGEQFF. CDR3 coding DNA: TGTGCCAGCAGTTTAGTCAACTCCGGTGAGCAGTTCTTC.

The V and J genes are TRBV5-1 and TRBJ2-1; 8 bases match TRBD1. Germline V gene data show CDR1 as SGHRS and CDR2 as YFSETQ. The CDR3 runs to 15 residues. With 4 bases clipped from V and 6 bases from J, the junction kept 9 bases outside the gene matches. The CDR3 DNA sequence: TGCGCCAGCAGCCAAGGACAGGGAGGATTCAATGAGCAGTTCTTC. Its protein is CASSQGQGGFNEQFF. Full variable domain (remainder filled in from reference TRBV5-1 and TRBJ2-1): KAGVTQTPRYLIKTRGQQVTLSCSPISGHRSVSWYQQTPGQGLQFLFEYFSETQRNKGNFPGRFSGRQFSNSRSEMNVSTLELGDSALYLCASSQGQGGFNEQFFGPGTRLTVL.

In nucleotides, the CDR3 is TGTGCCAGCAGTTACAGTACAGGCGGCTCTGGAAACACCATATATTTT. Translated, it gives CASSYSTGGSGNTIYF. The chain combines TRBV6-5 with TRBJ1-3; D possibly corresponds to TRBD1 (5 bases). Germline-derived CDR1 and CDR2 are MNHEY and SVGAGI. With 2 bases removed from V and 0 bases from J, the gap between germline ends came to 11 bases. The CDR3 has 16 amino acids.

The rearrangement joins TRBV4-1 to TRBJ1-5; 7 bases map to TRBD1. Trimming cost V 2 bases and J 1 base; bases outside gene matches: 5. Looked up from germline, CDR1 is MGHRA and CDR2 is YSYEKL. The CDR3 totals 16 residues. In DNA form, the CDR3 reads TGCGCCAGCAGCCAACAGACAGGGCAAAGCAATCAGCCCCAGCATTTT. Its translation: CASSQQTGQSNQPQHF.

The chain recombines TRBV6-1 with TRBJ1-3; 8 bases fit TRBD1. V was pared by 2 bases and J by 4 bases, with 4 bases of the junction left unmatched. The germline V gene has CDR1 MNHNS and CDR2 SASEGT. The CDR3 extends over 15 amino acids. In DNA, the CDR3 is TGTGCCAGCAGTGAAACAGGGGGTCAGGGAAACACCATATATTTT. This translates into CASSETGGQGNTIYF.

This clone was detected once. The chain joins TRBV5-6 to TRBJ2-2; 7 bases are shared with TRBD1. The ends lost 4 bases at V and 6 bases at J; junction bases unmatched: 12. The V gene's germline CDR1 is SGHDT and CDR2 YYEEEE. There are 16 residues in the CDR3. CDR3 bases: TGTGCCAGCAGCACAAAGACAGGGTTGAGTTCCGGGGAGCTGTTTTTT. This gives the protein CASSTKTGLSSGELFF.

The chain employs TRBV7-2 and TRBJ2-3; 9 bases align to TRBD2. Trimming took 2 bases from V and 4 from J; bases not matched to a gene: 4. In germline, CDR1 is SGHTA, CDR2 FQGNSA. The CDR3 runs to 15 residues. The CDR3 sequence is CASSLIGGGADTQYF. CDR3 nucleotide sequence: TGTGCCAGCAGCTTAATAGGCGGGGGGGCAGATACGCAGTATTTT.

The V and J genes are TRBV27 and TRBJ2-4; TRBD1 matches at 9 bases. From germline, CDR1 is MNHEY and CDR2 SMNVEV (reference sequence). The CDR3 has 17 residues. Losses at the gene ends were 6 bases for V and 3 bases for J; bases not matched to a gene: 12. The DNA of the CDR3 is TGTGCCAGCAGCCCATTGGGACAGGGCATCGGCAAAAACATTCAGTACTTC. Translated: CASSPLGQGIGKNIQYF.

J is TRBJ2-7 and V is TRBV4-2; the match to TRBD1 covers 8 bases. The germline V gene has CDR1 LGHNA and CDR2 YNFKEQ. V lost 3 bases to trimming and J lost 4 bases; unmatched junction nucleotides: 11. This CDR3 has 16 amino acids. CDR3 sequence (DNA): TGTGCCAGCAGCCACGCATCCGGGACAGGAAAATACGAGCAGTACTTC. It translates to CASSHASGTGKYEQYF.

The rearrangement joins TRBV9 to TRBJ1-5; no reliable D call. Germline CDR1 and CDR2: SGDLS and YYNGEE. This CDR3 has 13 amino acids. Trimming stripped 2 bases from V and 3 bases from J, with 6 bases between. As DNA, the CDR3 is TGTGCCAGCAGCGTGAGCCCCAATCAGCCCCAGCATTTT. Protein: CASSVSPNQPQHF.